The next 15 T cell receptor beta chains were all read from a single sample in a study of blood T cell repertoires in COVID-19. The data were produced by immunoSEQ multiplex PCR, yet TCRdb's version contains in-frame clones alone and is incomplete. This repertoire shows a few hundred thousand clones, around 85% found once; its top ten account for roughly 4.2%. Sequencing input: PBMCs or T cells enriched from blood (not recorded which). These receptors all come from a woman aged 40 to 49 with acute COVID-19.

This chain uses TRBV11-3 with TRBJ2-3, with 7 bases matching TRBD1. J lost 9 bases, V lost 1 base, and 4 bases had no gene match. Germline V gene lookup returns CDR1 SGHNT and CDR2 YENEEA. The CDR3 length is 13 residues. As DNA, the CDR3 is TGTGCCAGCAGCTTAGGGACAGGCAAAACGCAGTATTTT. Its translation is CASSLGTGKTQYF.

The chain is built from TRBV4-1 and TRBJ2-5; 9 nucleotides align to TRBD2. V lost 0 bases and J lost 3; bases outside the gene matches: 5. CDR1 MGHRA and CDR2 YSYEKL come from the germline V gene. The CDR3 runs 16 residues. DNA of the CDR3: TGCGCCAGCAGCCAAGAAGCGGCGGGGGGGGAAGAGACCCAGTACTTC. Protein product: CASSQEAAGGEETQYF.

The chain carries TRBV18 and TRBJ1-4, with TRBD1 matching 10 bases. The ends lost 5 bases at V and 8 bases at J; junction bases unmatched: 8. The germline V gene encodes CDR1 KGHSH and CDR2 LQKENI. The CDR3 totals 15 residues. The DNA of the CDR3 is TGTGCCAGCTCAGTGGGACAGGGGTCGGGCGAAAAACTGTTTTTT. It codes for CASSVGQGSGEKLFF.

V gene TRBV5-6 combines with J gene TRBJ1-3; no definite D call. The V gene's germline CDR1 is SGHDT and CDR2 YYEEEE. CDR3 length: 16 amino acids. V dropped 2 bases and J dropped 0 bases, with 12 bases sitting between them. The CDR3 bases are TGTGCCAGCAGCTTTCATTACGGGAGCTCTGGAAACACCATATATTTT. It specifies CASSFHYGSSGNTIYF.

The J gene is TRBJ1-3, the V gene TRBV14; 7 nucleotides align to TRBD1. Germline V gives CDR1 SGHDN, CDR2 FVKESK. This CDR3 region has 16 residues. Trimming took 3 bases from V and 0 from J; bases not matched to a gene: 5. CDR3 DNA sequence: TGTGCCAGCAGCCAGATGACAGGGCCCTCTGGAAACACCATATATTTT. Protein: CASSQMTGPSGNTIYF.

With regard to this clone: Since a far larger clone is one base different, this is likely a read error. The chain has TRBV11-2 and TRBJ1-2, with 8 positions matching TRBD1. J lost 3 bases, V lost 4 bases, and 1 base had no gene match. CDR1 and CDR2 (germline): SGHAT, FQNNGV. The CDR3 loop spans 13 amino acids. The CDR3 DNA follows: TGTGCCAGCAGCTCGGACAGGGACTATGGCTACACCTTC. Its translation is CASSSDRDYGYTF.

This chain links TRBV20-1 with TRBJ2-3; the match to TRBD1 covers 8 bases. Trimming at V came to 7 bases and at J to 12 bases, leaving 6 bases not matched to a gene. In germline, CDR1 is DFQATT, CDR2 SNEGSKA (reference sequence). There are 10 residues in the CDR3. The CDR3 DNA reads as TGCAGTGTGGGACAGGAAACACAGTATTTT. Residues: CSVGQETQYF.

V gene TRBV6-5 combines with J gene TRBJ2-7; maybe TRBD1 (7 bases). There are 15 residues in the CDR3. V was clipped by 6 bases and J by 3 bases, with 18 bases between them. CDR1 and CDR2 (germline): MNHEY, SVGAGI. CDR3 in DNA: TGTGCCAGCAGCCCCGGGGGCAGGGGGATCTACGAGCAGTACTTC. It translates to CASSPGGRGIYEQYF.

This CDR3 is CASSRRADTQYF. The CDR3 nucleotides read TGTGCCAGCAGTCGACGGGCAGATACGCAGTATTTT. The chain recombines TRBV27 with TRBJ2-3; D ambiguous. This CDR3 region has 12 residues. With 5 bases removed from V and 4 bases from J, the gap between germline ends came to 7 bases. Germline V CDR1 and CDR2: MNHEY, SMNVEV (reference sequence).

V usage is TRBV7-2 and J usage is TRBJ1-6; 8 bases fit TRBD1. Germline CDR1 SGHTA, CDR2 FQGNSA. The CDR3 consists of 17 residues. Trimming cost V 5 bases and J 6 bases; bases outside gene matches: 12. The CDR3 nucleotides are TGTGCCAGCAGCCCCTATTTAGGGGGACAGGCTAATTCACCCCTCCACTTT. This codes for CASSPYLGGQANSPLHF.

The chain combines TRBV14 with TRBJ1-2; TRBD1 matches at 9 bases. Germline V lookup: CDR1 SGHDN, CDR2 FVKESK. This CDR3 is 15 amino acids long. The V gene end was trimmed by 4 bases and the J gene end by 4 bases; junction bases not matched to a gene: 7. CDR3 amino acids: CASSPLTGGFYGYTF. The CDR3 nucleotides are TGTGCCAGCAGCCCCCTGACAGGGGGGTTCTATGGCTACACCTTC.

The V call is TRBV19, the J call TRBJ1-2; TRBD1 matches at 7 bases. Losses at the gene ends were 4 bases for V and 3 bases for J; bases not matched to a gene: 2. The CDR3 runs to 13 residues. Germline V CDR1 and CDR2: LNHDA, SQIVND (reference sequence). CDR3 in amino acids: CASSRDSYYGYTF. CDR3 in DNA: TGTGCCAGTAGTAGGGACAGCTACTATGGCTACACCTTC.

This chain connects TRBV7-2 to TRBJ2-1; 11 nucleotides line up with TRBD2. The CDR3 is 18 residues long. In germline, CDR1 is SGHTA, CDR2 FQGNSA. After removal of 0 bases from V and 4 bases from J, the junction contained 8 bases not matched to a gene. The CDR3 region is CASSLAFGLAGGYNEQFF. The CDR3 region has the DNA TGTGCCAGCAGCTTAGCTTTTGGGCTAGCGGGAGGATACAATGAGCAGTTCTTC.

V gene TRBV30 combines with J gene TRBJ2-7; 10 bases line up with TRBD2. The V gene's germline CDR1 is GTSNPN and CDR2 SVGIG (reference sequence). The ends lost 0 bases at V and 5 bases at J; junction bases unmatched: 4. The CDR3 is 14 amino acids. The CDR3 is CAWSVSLAGDEQYF. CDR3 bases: TGTGCCTGGAGTGTAAGTCTAGCGGGGGACGAGCAGTACTTC.

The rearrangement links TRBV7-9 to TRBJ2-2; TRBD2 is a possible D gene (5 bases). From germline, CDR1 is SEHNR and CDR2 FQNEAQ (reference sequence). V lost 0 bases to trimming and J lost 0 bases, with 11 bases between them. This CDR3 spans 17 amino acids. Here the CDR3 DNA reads TGTGCCAGCAGCTTAGCTTTAGCGAACCCGAACACCGGGGAGCTGTTTTTT. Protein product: CASSLALANPNTGELFF. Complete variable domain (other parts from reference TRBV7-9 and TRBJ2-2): DTGVSQNPRHKITKRGQNVTFRCDPISEHNRLYWYRQTLGQGPEFLTYFQNEAQLEKSRLLSDRFSAERPKGSFSTLEIQRTEQGDSAMYLCASSLALANPNTGELFFGEGSRLTVL.